This TCR beta chain was recorded in a study of blood T cell repertoires in COVID-19. The wider study: The study drew acute and convalescent COVID-19 samples from the United States, Italy and Spain.

The ends were cut back, 3 bases at V and 4 bases at J, with 19 bases in the middle. CDR3 size: 16 residues. Germline CDR1 is SGDLS and CDR2 is YYNGEE. Per the study methods: Reference gene primers were amplified, and this amplification served to estimate nucleated cell counts. Method: immunoSEQ multiplex PCR; TCRdb's copy keeps in-frame clones and lacks some. V, J and clone size derive from that table, while D and trimming were established from the DNA sequence. This table has under 450,000 clones, around 89% appearing once. The chain joins TRBV9 to TRBJ2-5, with D possibly matching TRBD2 (10 bases). The specimen sequenced was peripheral blood. This receptor was obtained from a woman aged 45-60 years with COVID-19, enrolled during active disease. The CDR3: CASSAIAGGQGETQYF. The CDR3 region has the DNA TGTGCCAGCAGCGCCATAGCGGGGGGACAGGGAGAGACCCAGTACTTC.